The TCR beta chain described here comes from a study of breast tumors, draining lymph nodes, adjacent tissues. Samples came from axillary lymph nodes draining the breast cancer. This clonotype was counted many times. TCRdb passed the multiplex PCR reads through MiXCR, listing each CDR3 protein once. The profile covers 200,000 to 250,000 distinct CDR3 sequences, with approximately 29% appearing a single time and around 1.4% taken by the ten largest. The germline gives CDR1 DFQATT, CDR2 SNEGSKA (reference sequence). The germline V and J ends were trimmed by 3 bases and 6 bases, with 21 bases remaining between them. The CDR3 is made up of 16 amino acids.

The sequenced sample was axillary lymph node tissue. The rearrangement uses TRBV20-1 and TRBJ1-5, with D tentatively TRBD1 (6 bases). The receptor comes from a female donor with breast cancer. Some clones in this sample may be carry-over from other donors' samples. For the CDR3, the DNA is TGCAGTGCTAGCCCTTCACAGGGAAGGGCCAGTCAGCCCCAGCATTTT. Its translation: CSASPSQGRASQPQHF.